The clone carrying this TCR beta chain has just one count. A much larger clone lies a single base off, so this may be a read error. The data are from a study of blood T cells in healthy people across ages. Germline CDR1 is SGHRS and CDR2 is YFSETQ. The CDR3 loop spans 15 amino acids. PCR was performed a second time for roughly 7 to 11 cycles using a sample-barcoded 5' primer and a J-beta primer mix. Template switching added a 12-random-nucleotide identifier to every cDNA molecule. TCRdb reanalysed the 5' RACE reads using MiXCR and keeps one entry per CDR3 protein. The sample holds roughly 800,000 distinct CDR3 sequences, under 40% seen once.

V is TRBV5-1 and J is TRBJ2-1; 10 bases match TRBD1. The receptor was isolated from a man aged 18 to 29 in good health. Sequenced material: blood. The CDR3 sequence: CASSYTGTGANGQFF. The CDR3 DNA follows: TGCGCCAGCAGCTACACCGGGACAGGGGCCAATGGGCAGTTCTTC.